This entry features one TCR beta chain sequence. This entry is derived from a study of blood T cell repertoires in COVID-19. The overall study: Acute and convalescent COVID-19 specimens originated in the United States, Italy and Spain. The analysed material was cDNA or gDNA that came from T cells, B-cell-depleted T cells, or PBMCs.

Only in-frame clones appear in the TCRdb table, and some are missing; sequencing was by immunoSEQ multiplex PCR. The sample shows 210,000 or so clones, 80% of them seen only once. The CDR3 is 15 residues long. From germline, CDR1 is LNHDA and CDR2 SQIVND (reference sequence). The V and J ends lost 1 base and 2 bases respectively, with 11 bases between them. The source material was peripheral blood. This receptor was taken from a human donor in a cohort sampled during active COVID-19. The chain employs TRBV19 and TRBJ1-2, with D unresolved. The CDR3 coding sequence is TGTGCCAGTAGTATAGTGCGGCAGACCAACTATGGCTACACCTTC. Encoded protein: CASSIVRQTNYGYTF.